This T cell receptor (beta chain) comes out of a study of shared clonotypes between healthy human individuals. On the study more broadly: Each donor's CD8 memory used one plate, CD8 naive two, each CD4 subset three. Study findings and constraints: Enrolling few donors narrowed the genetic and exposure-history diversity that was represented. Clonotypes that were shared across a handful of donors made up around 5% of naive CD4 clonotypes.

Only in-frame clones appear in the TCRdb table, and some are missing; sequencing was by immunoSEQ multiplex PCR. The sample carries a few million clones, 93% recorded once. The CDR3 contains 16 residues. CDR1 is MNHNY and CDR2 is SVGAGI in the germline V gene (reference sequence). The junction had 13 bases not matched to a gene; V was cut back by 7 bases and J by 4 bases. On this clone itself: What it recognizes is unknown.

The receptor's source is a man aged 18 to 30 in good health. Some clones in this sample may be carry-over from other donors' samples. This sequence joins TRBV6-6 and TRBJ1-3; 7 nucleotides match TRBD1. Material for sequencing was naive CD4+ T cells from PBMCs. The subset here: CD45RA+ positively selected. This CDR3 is CASTLNEGAWGNTIYF. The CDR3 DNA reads TGTGCCAGCACCCTAAACGAGGGGGCCTGGGGAAACACCATATATTTT.